This T cell receptor (beta chain) is drawn from a study of CD8+CD57+ T cells in acquired aplastic anemia. Study details: Sorted CD4+ and CD8+ cells yielded DNA averaging around 3.2 ug. CD4+ cells from healthy donors averaged roughly 11 million reads.

In regard to this clonotype: Its antigen is not known.

The template used for profiling TCR beta VDJ and CDR3 was genomic DNA. TCRdb ran MiXCR on the reads and lists one entry per CDR3 protein. The table records about 170,000 distinct CDR3 sequences, approximately 40% of them present only once. Study-level points and caveats: The CD8+ Simpson's diversity of patients and controls was not significantly different. It was found that 25 to 35 CD8+ CDR3 sequences were shared between patients and controls.

CDR3 length: 13 residues. CDR1 is LNHNV and CDR2 is YYDKDF in the germline V gene (reference sequence). With 0 bases removed from V and 8 bases from J, the gap between germline ends came to 10 bases. Sequencing was performed on sorted CD4+, CD8+, or CD8+CD57+ T cells (not recorded which) from PBMCs. The source of this sequence is a human donor in good health. J is TRBJ1-2 and V is TRBV15; TRBD1 might be the D (6 bases). This chain's CDR3 is CATSRDQGKGYTF. DNA for the CDR3: TGTGCCACCAGCAGAGATCAGGGGAAGGGCTACACCTTC.